Listed here is a single T cell receptor (beta chain). Its antigen is not identified. In the same sample, other DNA sequences code for this CDR3. The data stem from a study of T cell responses to AZD1222 COVID-19 vaccine. Study-wide findings and caveats: Compared with day 0, the breadth and depth of the Spike-specific TCR repertoire rose significantly after two doses of AZD1222. No day 14 peak samples; only post-peak repertoires were characterized. The sample set comprised mostly white British donors with more females, and clonal diversity was possibly underestimated.

V lost 0 bases and J lost 0, with 7 bases in between. The germline V gene encodes CDR1 SGHRS and CDR2 YFSETQ. This CDR3 region has 15 residues. Measured with immunoSEQ multiplex PCR; TCRdb has only the in-frame clones, and not every one. Among around 150,000 clones listed, approximately 85% were seen once. The clonotype was recovered from an adult who received the MenACWY meningococcal vaccine as a control. The starting material was peripheral blood, obtained 28 days after the second dose of the MenACWY control vaccine. The chain joins TRBV5-1 to TRBJ2-1; TRBD2 might be the D (5 bases). CDR3 nucleotide sequence: TGCGCCAGCAGCTTGGATGGGAGCTCCTACAATGAGCAGTTCTTC. This encodes CASSLDGSSYNEQFF.